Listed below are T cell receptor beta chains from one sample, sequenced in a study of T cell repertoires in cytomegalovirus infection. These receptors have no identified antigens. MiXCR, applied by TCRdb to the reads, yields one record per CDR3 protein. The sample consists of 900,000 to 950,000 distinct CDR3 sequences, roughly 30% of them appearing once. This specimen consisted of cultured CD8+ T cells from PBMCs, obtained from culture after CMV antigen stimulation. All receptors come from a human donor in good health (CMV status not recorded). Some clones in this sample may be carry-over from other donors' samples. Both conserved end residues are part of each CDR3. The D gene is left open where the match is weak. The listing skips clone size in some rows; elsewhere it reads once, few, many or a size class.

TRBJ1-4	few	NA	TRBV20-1	TGCAGTGCTAGAGATCGGGAGGGAAACAGGGAAAAACTGTTTTTT	CSARDREGNREKLFF
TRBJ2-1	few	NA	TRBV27	TGTGCCAGCAGTCCCCGACACAATGAGCAGTTCTTC	CASSPRHNEQFF
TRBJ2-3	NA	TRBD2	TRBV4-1	TGCGCCAGCAGCCAACGGGGCCTTAGCGGGGGTACAGATACGCAGTATTTT	CASSQRGLSGGTDTQYF
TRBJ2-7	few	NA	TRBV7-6	TGTGCCAGCAGCTTAAGGTCTCCAGGGGGACTGACCTACGAGCAGTACTTC	CASSLRSPGGLTYEQYF
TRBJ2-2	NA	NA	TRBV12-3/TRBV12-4	TGTGCCAACAGCCCTTCGATAAAGCTGTTTTTT	CANSPSIKLFF
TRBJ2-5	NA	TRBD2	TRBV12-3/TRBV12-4	TGTGCCAGCAGTTTCCGTATCCCCCAGCGGGGGCTCCAAGAGACCCAGTACTTC	CASSFRIPQRGLQETQYF
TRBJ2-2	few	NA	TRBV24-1	TGTGCCACCAGTGACGGCAGGGATGATACCGGGGAGCTGTTTTTT	CATSDGRDDTGELFF
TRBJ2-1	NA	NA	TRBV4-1	TGCGCCAGCAGCCAAGATAAGGACCCCTACAATGAGCAGTTCTTC	CASSQDKDPYNEQFF
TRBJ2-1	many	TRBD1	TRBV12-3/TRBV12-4	TGTGCCAGCAGTCCCCGGGACAGGTCCTACAATGAGCAGTTCTTC	CASSPRDRSYNEQFF
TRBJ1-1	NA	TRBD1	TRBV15	TGTGCCACCAACAGAGACAGGGGAGCTGAAGCTTTCTTT	CATNRDRGAEAFF
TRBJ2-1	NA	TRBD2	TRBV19	TGTGCCAGTAAAACGAAGCGGGGGGGGTTCAATGAGCAGTTCTTC	CASKTKRGGFNEQFF
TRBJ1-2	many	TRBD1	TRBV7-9	TGTGCCAGCAGCCCAGGACAGGAGAACTACTATGGCTACACCTTC	CASSPGQENYYGYTF
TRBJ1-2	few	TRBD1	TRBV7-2	TGTGCCAGCAGCGCGGGACAGCCTCTCTCCACCTTC	CASSAGQPLSTF
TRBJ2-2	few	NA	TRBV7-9	TGTGCCAGCAGCGCAGGGGTCCCCGGGGAGCTGTTTTTT	CASSAGVPGELFF
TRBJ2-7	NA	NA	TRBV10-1	TGCGCCAGCAGTGACCACTACGAGCAGTACTTC	CASSDHYEQYF
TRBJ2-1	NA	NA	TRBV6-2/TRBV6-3	TGTGCCAGCAGTTACGATGGCAGGGAACCAACAAATGAGCAGTTCTTC	CASSYDGREPTNEQFF
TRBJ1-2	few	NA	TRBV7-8	TGTGCCAGCAGCGATGGGACCAACTATGGCTACACCTTC	CASSDGTNYGYTF